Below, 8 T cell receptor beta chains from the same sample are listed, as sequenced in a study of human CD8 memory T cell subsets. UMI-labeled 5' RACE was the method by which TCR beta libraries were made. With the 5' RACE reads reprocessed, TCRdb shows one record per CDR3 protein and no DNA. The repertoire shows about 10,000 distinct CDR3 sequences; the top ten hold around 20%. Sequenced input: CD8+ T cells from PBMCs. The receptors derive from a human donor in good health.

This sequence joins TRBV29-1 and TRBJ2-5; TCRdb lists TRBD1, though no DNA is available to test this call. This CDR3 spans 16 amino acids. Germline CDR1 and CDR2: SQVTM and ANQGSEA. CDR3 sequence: CSVEGARTGLIETQYF.

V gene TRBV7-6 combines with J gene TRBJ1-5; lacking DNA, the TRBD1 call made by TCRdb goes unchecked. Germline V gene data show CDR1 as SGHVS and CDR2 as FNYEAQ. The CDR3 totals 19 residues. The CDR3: CASSLEGRDIRIRGQPQHF.

CDR3 in amino acids: CASSILSSSMDEQFF. The chain links TRBV19 to TRBJ2-1; TCRdb's D call of TRBD1 is untestable without DNA. The germline V gene encodes CDR1 LNHDA and CDR2 SQIVND (reference sequence). This CDR3 comprises 15 residues.

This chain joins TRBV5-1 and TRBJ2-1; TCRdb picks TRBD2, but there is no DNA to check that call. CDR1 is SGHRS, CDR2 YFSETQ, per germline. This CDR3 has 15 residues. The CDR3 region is CASSLDTSGYNEQFF.

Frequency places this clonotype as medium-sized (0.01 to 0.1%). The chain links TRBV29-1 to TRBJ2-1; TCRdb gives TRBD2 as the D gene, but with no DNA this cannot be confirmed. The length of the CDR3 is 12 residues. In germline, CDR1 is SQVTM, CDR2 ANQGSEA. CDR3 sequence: CSVERGYNEQFF.

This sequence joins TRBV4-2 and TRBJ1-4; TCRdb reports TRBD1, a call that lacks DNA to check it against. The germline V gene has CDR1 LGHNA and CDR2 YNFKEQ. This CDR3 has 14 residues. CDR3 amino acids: CASSLETGSEKLFF.

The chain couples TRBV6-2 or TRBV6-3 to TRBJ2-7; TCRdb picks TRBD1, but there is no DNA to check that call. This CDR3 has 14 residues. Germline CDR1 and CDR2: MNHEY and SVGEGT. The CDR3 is CASSRDRGPDEQYF.

The CDR3 sequence: CASSTAAGYEQYF. V is TRBV13 and J is TRBJ2-7; the D call of TRBD2 rests on TCRdb alone, since no DNA is present to check it. The CDR3 totals 13 residues. From germline, CDR1 is PRHDT and CDR2 FYEKMQ (reference sequence).